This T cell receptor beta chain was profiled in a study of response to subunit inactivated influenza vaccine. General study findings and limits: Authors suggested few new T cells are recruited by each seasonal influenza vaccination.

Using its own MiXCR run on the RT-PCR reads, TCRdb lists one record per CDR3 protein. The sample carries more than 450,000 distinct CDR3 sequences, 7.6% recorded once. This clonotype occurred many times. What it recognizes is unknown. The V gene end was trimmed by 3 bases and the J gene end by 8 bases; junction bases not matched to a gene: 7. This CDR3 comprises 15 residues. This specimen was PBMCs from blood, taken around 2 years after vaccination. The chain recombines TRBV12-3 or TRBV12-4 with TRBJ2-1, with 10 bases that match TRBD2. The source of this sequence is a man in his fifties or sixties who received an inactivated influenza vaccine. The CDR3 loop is CASSLSSGRIDEQFF. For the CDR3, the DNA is TGTGCCAGCAGTTTGAGTAGCGGGAGGATCGATGAGCAGTTCTTC.